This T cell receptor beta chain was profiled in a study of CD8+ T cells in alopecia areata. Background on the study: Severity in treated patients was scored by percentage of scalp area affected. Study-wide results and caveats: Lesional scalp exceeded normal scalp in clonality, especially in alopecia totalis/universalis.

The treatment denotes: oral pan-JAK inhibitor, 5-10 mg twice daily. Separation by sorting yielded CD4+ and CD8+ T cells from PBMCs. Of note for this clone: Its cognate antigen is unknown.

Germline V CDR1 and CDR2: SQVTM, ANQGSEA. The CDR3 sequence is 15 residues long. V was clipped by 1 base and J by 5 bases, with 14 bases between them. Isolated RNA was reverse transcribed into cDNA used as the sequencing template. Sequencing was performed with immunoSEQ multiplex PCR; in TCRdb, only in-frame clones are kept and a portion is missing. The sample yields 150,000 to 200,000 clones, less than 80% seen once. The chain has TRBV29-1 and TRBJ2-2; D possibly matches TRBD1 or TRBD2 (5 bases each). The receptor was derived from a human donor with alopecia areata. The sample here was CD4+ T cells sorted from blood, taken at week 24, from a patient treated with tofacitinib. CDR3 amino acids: CSVEVIGAGTGELFF. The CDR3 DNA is TGCAGCGTTGAAGTTATAGGGGCGGGTACCGGGGAGCTGTTTTTT.